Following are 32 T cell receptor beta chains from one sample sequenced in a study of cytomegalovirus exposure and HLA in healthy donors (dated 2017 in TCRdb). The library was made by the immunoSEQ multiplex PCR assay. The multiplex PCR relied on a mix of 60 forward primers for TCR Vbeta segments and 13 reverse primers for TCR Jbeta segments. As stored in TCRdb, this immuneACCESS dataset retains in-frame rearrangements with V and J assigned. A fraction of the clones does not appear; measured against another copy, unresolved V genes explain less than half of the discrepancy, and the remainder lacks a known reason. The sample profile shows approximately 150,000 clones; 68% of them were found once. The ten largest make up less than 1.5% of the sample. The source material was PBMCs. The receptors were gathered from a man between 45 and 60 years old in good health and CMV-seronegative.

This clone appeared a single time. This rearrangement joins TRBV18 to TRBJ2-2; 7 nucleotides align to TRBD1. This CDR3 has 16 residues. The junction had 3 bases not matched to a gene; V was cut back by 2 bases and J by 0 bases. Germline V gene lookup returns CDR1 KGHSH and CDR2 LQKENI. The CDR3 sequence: CASSPAGGSNTGELFF. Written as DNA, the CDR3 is TGTGCCAGCTCACCAGCAGGGGGATCGAACACCGGGGAGCTGTTTTTT.

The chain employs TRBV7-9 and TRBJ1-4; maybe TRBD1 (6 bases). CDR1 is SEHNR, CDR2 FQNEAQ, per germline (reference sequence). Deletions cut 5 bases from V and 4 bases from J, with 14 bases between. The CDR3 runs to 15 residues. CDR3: CASSQDRPLNEKLFF. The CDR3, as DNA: TGTGCCAGCAGCCAAGACAGGCCGCTTAATGAAAAACTGTTTTTT.

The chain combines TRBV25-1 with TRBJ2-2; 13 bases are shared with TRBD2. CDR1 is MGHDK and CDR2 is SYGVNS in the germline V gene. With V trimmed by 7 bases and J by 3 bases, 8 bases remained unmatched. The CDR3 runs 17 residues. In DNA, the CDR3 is TGTGCCAGCACTCCAGGACTAGCGGGGGTCTACACCGGGGAGCTGTTTTTT. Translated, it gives CASTPGLAGVYTGELFF.

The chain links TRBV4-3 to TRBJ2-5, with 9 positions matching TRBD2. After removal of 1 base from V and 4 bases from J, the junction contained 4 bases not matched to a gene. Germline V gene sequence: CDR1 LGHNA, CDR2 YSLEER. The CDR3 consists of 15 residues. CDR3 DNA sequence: TGCGCCAGCAGCCAAGTCCTAGCGGGGAGAGAGACCCAGTACTTC. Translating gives CASSQVLAGRETQYF.

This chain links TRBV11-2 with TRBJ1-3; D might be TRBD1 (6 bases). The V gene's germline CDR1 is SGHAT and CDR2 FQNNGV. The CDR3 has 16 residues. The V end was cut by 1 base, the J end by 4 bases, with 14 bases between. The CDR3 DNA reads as TGTGCCAGCAGCTTAGCCAACCCGGACAGAGGAAACACCATATATTTT. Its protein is CASSLANPDRGNTIYF.

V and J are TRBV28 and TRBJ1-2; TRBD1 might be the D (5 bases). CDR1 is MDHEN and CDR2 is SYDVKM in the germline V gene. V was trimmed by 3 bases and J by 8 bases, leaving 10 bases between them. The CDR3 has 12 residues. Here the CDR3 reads CASSLVGLGYTF. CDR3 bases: TGTGCCAGCAGTTTGGTGGGGCTAGGCTACACCTTC.

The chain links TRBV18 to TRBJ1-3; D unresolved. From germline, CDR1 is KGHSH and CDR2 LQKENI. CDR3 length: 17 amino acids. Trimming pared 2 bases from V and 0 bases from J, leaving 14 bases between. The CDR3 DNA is TGTGCCAGCTCACCATTTGCTACAGAGAGCTCTGGAAACACCATATATTTT. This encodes CASSPFATESSGNTIYF.

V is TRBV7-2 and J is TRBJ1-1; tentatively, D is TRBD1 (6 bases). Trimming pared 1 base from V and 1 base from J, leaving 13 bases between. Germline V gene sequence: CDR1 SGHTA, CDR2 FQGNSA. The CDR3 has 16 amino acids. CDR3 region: CASSLVSGASNTEAFF. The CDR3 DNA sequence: TGTGCCAGCAGCTTAGTATCAGGGGCCTCGAACACTGAAGCTTTCTTT.

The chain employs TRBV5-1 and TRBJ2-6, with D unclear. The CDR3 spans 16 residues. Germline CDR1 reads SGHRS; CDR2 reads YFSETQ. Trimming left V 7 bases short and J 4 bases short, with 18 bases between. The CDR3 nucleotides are TGCGCCAGCGGCCCCAGTAATAACGCCGGGGCCAACGTCCTGACTTTC. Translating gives CASGPSNNAGANVLTF.

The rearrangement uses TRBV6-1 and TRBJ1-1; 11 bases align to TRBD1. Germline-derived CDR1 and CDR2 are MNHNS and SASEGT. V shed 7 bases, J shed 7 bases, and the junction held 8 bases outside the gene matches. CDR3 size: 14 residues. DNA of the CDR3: TGTGCCAGCACGGGACAGGGGGAACCCTATGAAGCTTTCTTT. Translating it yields CASTGQGEPYEAFF.

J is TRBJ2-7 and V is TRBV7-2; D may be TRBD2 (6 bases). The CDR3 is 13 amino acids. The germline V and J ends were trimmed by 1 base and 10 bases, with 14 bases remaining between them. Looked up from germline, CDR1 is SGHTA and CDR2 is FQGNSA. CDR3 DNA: TGTGCCAGCAGCTTAGAGGACTACCTAACCCAGTACTTC. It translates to CASSLEDYLTQYF. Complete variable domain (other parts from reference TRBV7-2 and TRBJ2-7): GAGVSQSPSNKVTEKGKDVELRCDPISGHTALYWYRQSLGQGLEFLIYFQGNSAPDKSGLPSDRFSAERTGGSVSTLTIQRTQQEDSAVYLCASSLEDYLTQYFGPGTRLTVT.

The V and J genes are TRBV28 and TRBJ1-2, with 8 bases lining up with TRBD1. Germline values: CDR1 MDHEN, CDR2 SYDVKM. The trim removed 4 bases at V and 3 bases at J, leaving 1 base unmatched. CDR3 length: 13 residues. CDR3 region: CASSWGQDYGYTF. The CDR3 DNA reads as TGTGCCAGCAGTTGGGGACAGGACTATGGCTACACCTTC.

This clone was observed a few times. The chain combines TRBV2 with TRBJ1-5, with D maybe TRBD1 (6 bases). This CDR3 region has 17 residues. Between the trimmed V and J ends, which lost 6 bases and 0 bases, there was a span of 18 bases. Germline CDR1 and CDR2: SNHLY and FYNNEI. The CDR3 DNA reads TGTGCCAGCAGCCACGACAAGGGACACAATAGCAATCAGCCCCAGCATTTT. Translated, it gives CASSHDKGHNSNQPQHF.

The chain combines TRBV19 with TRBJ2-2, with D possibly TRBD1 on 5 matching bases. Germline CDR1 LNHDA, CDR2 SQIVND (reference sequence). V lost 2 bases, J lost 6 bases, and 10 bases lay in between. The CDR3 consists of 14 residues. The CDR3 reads CASSIQGRAGELFF. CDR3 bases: TGTGCCAGTAGTATACAGGGCCGGGCCGGGGAGCTGTTTTTT.

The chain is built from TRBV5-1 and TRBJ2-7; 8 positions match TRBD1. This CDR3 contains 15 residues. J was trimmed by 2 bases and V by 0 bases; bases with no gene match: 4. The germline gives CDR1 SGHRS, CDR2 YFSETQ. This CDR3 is CASSLDRTGTYEQYF. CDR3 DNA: TGCGCCAGCAGCTTGGACCGGACAGGGACCTACGAGCAGTACTTC.

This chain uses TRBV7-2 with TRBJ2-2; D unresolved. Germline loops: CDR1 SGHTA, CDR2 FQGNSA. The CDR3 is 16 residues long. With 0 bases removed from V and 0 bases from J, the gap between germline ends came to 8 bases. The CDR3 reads CASSLAATANTGELFF. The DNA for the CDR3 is TGTGCCAGCAGCTTAGCGGCCACAGCGAACACCGGGGAGCTGTTTTTT. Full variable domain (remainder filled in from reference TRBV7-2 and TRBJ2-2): GAGVSQSPSNKVTEKGKDVELRCDPISGHTALYWYRQSLGQGLEFLIYFQGNSAPDKSGLPSDRFSAERTGGSVSTLTIQRTQQEDSAVYLCASSLAATANTGELFFGEGSRLTVL.

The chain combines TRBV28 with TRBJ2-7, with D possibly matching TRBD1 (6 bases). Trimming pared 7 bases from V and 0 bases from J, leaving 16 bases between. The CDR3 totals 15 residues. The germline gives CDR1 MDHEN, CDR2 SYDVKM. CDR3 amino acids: CASTSVAGDSYEQYF. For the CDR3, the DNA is TGTGCCAGCACCTCAGTGGCAGGGGACTCCTACGAGCAGTACTTC.

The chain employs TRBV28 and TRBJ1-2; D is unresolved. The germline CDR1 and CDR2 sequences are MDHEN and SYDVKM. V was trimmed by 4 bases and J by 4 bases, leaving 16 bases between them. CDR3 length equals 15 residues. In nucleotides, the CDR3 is TGTGCCAGCAGTTCCTGGGCTCTCATATCCTATGGCTACACCTTC. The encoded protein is CASSSWALISYGYTF.

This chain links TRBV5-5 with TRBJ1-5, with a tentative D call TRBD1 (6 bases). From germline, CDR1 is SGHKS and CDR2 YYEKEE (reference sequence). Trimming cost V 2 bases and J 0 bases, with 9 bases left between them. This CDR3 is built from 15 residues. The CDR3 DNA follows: TGTGCCAGCAGCTTAGGGACACTTAGCAATCAGCCCCAGCATTTT. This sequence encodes CASSLGTLSNQPQHF.

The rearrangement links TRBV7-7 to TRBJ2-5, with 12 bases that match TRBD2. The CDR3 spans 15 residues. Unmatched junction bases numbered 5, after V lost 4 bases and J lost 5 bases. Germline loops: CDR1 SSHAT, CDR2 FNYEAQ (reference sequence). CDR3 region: CASSSSGGALETQYF. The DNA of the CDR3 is TGTGCCAGCAGCTCTAGCGGGGGGGCTCTCGAGACCCAGTACTTC. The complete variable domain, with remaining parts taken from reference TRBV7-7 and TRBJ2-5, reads GAGVSQSPRYKVTKRGQDVTLRCDPISSHATLYWYQQALGQGPEFLTYFNYEAQPDKSGLPSDRFSAERPEGSISTLTIQRTEQRDSAMYRCASSSSGGALETQYFGPGTRLLVL.

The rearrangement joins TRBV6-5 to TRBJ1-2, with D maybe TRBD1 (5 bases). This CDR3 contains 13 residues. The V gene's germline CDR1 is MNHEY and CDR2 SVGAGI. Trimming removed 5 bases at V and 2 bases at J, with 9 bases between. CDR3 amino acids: CASSLRGNYGYTF. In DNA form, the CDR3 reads TGTGCCAGCAGTCTGCGGGGGAACTATGGCTACACCTTC.

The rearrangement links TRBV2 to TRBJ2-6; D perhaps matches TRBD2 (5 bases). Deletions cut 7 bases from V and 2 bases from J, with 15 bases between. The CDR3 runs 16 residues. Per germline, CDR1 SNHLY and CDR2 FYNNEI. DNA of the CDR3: TGTGCCAGCAAATTAGGACTCAGCCCTGGGGCCAACGTCCTGACTTTC. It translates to CASKLGLSPGANVLTF.

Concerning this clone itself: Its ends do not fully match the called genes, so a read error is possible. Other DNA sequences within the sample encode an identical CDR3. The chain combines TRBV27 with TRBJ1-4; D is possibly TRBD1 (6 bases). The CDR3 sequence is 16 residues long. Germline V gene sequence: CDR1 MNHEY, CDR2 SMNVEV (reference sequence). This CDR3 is CASSLDFGTKNEKLFF. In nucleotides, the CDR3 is TGTGCCAGCAGTTTAGACTTCGGGACAAAAAATGAAAAGCTGTTTTTT.

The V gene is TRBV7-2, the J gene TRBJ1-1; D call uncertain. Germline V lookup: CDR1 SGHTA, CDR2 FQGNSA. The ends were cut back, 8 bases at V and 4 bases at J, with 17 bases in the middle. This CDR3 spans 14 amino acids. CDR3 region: CASAPSNSGTEAFF. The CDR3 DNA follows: TGTGCCAGCGCCCCTTCGAATTCGGGCACTGAAGCTTTCTTT.

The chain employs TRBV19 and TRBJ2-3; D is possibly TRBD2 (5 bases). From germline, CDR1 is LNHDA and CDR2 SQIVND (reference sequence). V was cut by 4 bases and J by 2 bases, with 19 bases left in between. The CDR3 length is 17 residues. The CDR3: CASSRPSYRDYTDTQYF. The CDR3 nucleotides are TGTGCCAGTAGTAGGCCTAGTTACCGGGATTACACAGATACGCAGTATTTT.

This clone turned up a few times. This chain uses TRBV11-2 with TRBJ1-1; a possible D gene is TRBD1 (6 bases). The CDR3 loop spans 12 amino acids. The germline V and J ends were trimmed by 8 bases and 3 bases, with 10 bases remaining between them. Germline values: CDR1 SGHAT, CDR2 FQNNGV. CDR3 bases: TGTGCCAGCGGTCAGGGGTACACTGAAGCTTTCTTT. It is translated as CASGQGYTEAFF.

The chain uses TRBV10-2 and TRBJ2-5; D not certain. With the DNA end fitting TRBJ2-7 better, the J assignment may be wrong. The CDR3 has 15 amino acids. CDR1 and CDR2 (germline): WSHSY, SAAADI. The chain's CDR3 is CASSDRGEFGDEQYF. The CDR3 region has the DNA TGCGCCAGCAGTGACAGAGGCGAATTCGGCGACGAGCAGTACTTC.

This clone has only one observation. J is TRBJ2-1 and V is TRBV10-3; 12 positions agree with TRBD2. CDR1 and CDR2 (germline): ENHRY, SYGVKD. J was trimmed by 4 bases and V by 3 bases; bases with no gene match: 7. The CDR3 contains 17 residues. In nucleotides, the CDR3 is TGTGCCATCAGTGACTCCGGGACTAGCGGGCTATACAATGAGCAGTTCTTC. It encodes CAISDSGTSGLYNEQFF.

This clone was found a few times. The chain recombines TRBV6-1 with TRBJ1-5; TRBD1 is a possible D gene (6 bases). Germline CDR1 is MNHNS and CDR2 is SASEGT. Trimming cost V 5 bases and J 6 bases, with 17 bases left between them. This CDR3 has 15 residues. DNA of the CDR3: TGTGCCAGCAGTCTGGAGGGGGGGGCGACTCAGCCCCAGCATTTT. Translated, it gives CASSLEGGATQPQHF.

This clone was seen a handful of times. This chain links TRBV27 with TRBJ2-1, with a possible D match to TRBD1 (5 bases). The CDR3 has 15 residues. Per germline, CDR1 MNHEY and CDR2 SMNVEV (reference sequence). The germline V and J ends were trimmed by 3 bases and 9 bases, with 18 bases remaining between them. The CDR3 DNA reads TGTGCCAGCAGTTTGATAGGGGCAGGGTGGGGTGAGCAGTTCTTC. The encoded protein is CASSLIGAGWGEQFF.

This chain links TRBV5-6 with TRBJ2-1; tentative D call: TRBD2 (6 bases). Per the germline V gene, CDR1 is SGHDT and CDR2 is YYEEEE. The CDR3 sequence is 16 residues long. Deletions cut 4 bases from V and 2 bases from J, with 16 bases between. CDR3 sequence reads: CASSPRGLLPYNEQFF. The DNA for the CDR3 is TGTGCCAGCAGCCCCCGGGGACTCCTGCCCTACAATGAGCAGTTCTTC. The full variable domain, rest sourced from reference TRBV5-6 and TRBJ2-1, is DAGVTQSPTHLIKTRGQQVTLRCSPKSGHDTVSWYQQALGQGPQFIFQYYEEEERQRGNFPDRFSGHQFPNYSSELNVNALLLGDSALYLCASSPRGLLPYNEQFFGPGTRLTVL.

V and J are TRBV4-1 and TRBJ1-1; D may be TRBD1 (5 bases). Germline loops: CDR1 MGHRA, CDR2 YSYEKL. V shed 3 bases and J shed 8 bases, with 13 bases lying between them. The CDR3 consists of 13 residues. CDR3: CASSHLGHTEAFF. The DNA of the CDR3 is TGCGCCAGCAGCCACCTCGGACATACGGAAGCTTTCTTT.